Described below is a single T cell receptor (beta chain) sequence and its context. This record comes from a study of blood T cell repertoires in COVID-19. Only in-frame clones appear in the TCRdb table, and some are missing; sequencing was by immunoSEQ multiplex PCR. The sample lists 310,000 or so clones, 70% to 90% occurring once. Germline CDR1 SGHRS, CDR2 YFSETQ. Trimming cost V 5 bases and J 1 base, with 9 bases left between them. The CDR3 is 13 amino acids. The specimen was PBMCs or T cells enriched from blood (not recorded which). V and J are TRBV5-1 and TRBJ1-1, with D unresolved. The origin of this receptor is a woman in her thirties who had recovered from COVID-19. CDR3 residues: CASRQPSNTEAFF. In nucleotides, the CDR3 is TGCGCCAGCAGACAGCCGTCGAACACTGAAGCTTTCTTT. The full variable domain, rest sourced from reference TRBV5-1 and TRBJ1-1, is KAGVTQTPRYLIKTRGQQVTLSCSPISGHRSVSWYQQTPGQGLQFLFEYFSETQRNKGNFPGRFSGRQFSNSRSEMNVSTLELGDSALYLCASRQPSNTEAFFGQGTRLTVV.